This T cell receptor (beta chain) was documented in a study of blood T cell repertoires in COVID-19 (dated by TCRdb to about 2020). For context, the study as a whole: The collaborator samples originated in the United States, Italy and Spain and spanned the acute and convalescent phases of COVID-19. The material from the prospective study consisted of cDNA or gDNA derived from T cells, B-cell-depleted T cells, or PBMCs. Deeply sampled blood TCRbeta repertoires from subjects exposed to, actively infected with, or recovered from COVID-19 were included in the dataset. A freely available public database, intended as a resource for researchers studying the immune response to SARS-CoV-2, is where the repertoires were released. Samples came from the ongoing ImmuneRACE study (first 160 participants) plus 1,254 subjects from 6 global collaborators. Sample metadata almost always included a de-identified subject ID, COVID-19 status, age in years and sex. HLA class I and class II types, where available, came from metadata supplied by the sample provider rather than from assay-based typing.

The immunoSEQ Assay, a bias-controlled multiplex PCR, was used to amplify TCRbeta CDR3 regions from genomic DNA. The published analysis was carried out like this. The number of nucleated cells in each sample was estimated from the amplification of reference gene primers within the assay. To quantify the absolute abundance of each unique TCRbeta CDR3 rearrangement, sequence reads were collapsed and filtered. Productive Simpson clonality was computed per sample as the square root of Simpson's diversity index over productive rearrangements. Sourced from immuneACCESS, this table was stored by TCRdb with only in-frame sequences that have V and J called. A share of the clones is absent; for the studies checked, an unresolved V gene accounts for under half, and the remainder has no known explanation. V, J and clone size are those of that table, while D and trimming were read from the DNA. Here the sample has some 200,000 clones; 80% to 90% occur a single time. About 2.7% of the sample comes from the top ten.

Between the V and J ends, shortened by 5 bases and 5 bases respectively, the junction contains 13 bases. There are 14 amino acids in the CDR3, from cysteine to phenylalanine inclusive. Left in the record is the CDR3 DNA by itself, 42 bases read in frame from the first base. Sequences SGHTA (CDR1) and FQGNSA (CDR2) are obtained from the germline V gene. The study at large found these results: The amount of clinical and demographic metadata varied by source and participant and was provided uncurated.

Details on this clone: Its antigen has not been determined. No much larger clonotype is one base removed from it; base qualities were not supplied.

Whole blood was collected in K2EDTA tubes by collaborating institutions according to the institutions' own protocols. For TCRbeta analysis, collaborators shipped samples as frozen whole blood, isolated PBMCs, or DNA extracted from either of those sample types. The sequence was obtained from a man aged 35 to 55 with active or convalescent COVID-19. This chain joins TRBV7-2 to TRBJ2-1, with the D gene call left open. The sequenced material came from peripheral blood. The DNA sequence reads TGTGCCAGCAGCCCAACCCGACTTAACAATGAGCAGTTCTTC. Protein translation: CASSPTRLNNEQFF.